A single sample gave rise to the 21 T cell receptor beta chains below, sequenced in a study of radiotherapy plus CTLA-4 blockade in lung cancer (dated by TCRdb to 2017 to 2018). The receptor library was made with the immunoSEQ multiplex PCR assay. TCRdb carries this immuneACCESS record with in-frame sequences only. Its versions omit some clonotypes, under half of them owing to an unresolved V gene in the studies checked, with the rest unexplained. This sample comprises 90,000 or so clones, less than 90% of them detected only once. The ten largest make up more than 0.65% of the sample. The source material was peripheral blood, sampled from a patient treated with radiotherapy plus ipilimumab. All receptors come from a human donor with non-small cell lung cancer who had stable disease on radiotherapy plus ipilimumab.

The chain recombines TRBV5-1 with TRBJ1-2, with D maybe TRBD1 (6 bases). Trimming left V 4 bases short and J 1 base short, with 14 bases between. The CDR3 loop spans 15 amino acids. Per the germline V gene, CDR1 is SGHRS and CDR2 is YFSETQ. CDR3 region: CASSQAPGDNYGYTF. CDR3 DNA sequence: TGCGCCAGCAGCCAAGCCCCAGGGGATAACTATGGCTACACCTTC.

The V and J genes are TRBV7-3 and TRBJ2-2, with 8 positions matching TRBD1. There are 15 residues in the CDR3. CDR1 SGHTA and CDR2 FQGTGA come from the germline V gene. The ends lost 5 bases at V and 4 bases at J; junction bases unmatched: 6. The chain's CDR3 is CASSRQGPITGELFF. CDR3 in DNA: TGTGCCAGCAGCCGACAGGGGCCAATCACCGGGGAGCTGTTTTTT.

The rearrangement uses TRBV9 and TRBJ1-6; D may be TRBD1 (6 bases). The CDR3 consists of 15 residues. The germline V gene has CDR1 SGDLS and CDR2 YYNGEE. Trimming stripped 7 bases from V and 10 bases from J, with 21 bases between. CDR3 protein: CASGVEGRGKSPLHF. In DNA, the CDR3 is TGTGCCAGCGGGGTTGAAGGCAGGGGTAAATCACCCCTCCACTTT.

In its sample, this clone was seen a few times. This chain connects TRBV29-1 to TRBJ2-1; D tentatively reads TRBD1 or TRBD2 (5 bases each). Germline CDR1 and CDR2: SQVTM and ANQGSEA. Between the trimmed V and J ends, which lost 4 bases and 9 bases, there was a span of 16 bases. CDR3 length: 13 amino acids. The CDR3 protein is CSVVPGSRGEQFF. In DNA form, the CDR3 reads TGCAGCGTTGTCCCGGGGTCAAGGGGTGAGCAGTTCTTC.

V is TRBV2 and J is TRBJ1-5; 7 nucleotides align to TRBD1. The germline V gene encodes CDR1 SNHLY and CDR2 FYNNEI. V gave up 6 bases and J gave up 5 bases; unmatched junction bases: 4. There are 13 residues in the CDR3. The CDR3 sequence is CASRDRLHQPQHF. The CDR3 DNA follows: TGTGCCAGCAGGGACAGGCTCCATCAGCCCCAGCATTTT.

This clone was recorded only once. CDR3 DNA sequence: TGTGCCAGCAGCCAAGCGGGTAACTCCTATGGCTACACCTTC. Encoded protein: CASSQAGNSYGYTF. The J gene is TRBJ1-2, the V gene TRBV7-3; D gene uncertain. This CDR3 region has 14 residues. From germline, CDR1 is SGHTA and CDR2 FQGTGA. V was trimmed by 5 bases and J by 4 bases, leaving 14 bases between them.

This chain uses TRBV6-1 with TRBJ1-1; tentative D call: TRBD1 (5 bases). Trimming stripped 6 bases from V and 1 base from J, with 15 bases between. Germline CDR1 is MNHNS and CDR2 is SASEGT. The CDR3 totals 15 residues. Here the CDR3 reads CASSSFPTGNTEAFF. The CDR3 bases are TGTGCCAGCAGCTCCTTCCCCACAGGGAACACTGAAGCTTTCTTT.

In this sample, this clone turned up once. The chain is built from TRBV18 and TRBJ2-7; TRBD2 is a possible D gene (6 bases). Germline V gene lookup returns CDR1 KGHSH and CDR2 LQKENI. CDR3 length: 17 residues. V lost 4 bases, J lost 0 bases, and 19 bases lay in between. This chain's CDR3 is CASSLTSQGRLSYEQYF. As DNA, the CDR3 is TGTGCCAGCTCACTAACGAGTCAAGGGAGGCTCTCCTACGAGCAGTACTTC.

The chain is built from TRBV23-1 and TRBJ2-3; TRBD2 agrees at 7 bases. TRBV23-1 is placed among ORFs of uncertain function. CDR3 length equals 18 residues. V lost 2 bases and J lost 1; bases outside the gene matches: 12. The CDR3: CASSQGDYTHKGTDTQYF. In nucleotides, the CDR3 is TGCGCCAGCAGTCAAGGGGACTATACGCACAAAGGCACAGATACGCAGTATTTT.

The chain employs TRBV18 and TRBJ2-2; 9 bases fit TRBD1. The length of the CDR3 is 17 residues. J was trimmed by 4 bases and V by 4 bases; bases with no gene match: 10. Germline lookup yields CDR1 KGHSH and CDR2 LQKENI. This CDR3 reads CASSRLKGQGSTGELFF. The CDR3 DNA sequence: TGTGCCAGCTCACGCCTTAAGGGACAGGGAAGCACCGGGGAGCTGTTTTTT.

This rearrangement joins TRBV5-1 to TRBJ2-5, with D possibly TRBD1 on 5 matching bases. Trimming stripped 4 bases from V and 4 bases from J, with 11 bases between. Germline-derived CDR1 and CDR2 are SGHRS and YFSETQ. The CDR3 has 13 residues. The DNA for the CDR3 is TGCGCCAGCAGCGGGGCAGTCCTAGAGACCCAGTACTTC. Its translation: CASSGAVLETQYF.

Of note for this clone: Sequence at one end of the junction differs from germline and may be a read error. The gene calls are TRBV6-5 and TRBJ2-1; D is unclear. The germline gives CDR1 MNHEY, CDR2 SVGAGI. The CDR3 sequence is 14 residues long. CDR3 sequence (DNA): TGTGCGAGCAAGCTTTCAAACGCGAACAATGAGCAGTTCTTC. This sequence encodes CASKLSNANNEQFF.

The chain employs TRBV13 and TRBJ2-1, with D perhaps matching TRBD1 (6 bases). Trimming shortened V by 3 bases and J by 0 bases, and 12 bases separated the two germline ends. CDR3 length: 16 amino acids. Germline loops: CDR1 PRHDT, CDR2 FYEKMQ (reference sequence). CDR3 loop: CASSFRGGSSYNEQFF. CDR3 nucleotide sequence: TGTGCCAGCAGCTTCAGGGGTGGGAGCTCCTACAATGAGCAGTTCTTC.

This sequence joins TRBV2 and TRBJ2-7; 9 positions match TRBD2. The germline gives CDR1 SNHLY, CDR2 FYNNEI. CDR3 length: 13 amino acids. V lost 3 bases to trimming and J lost 9 bases; unmatched junction nucleotides: 6. The CDR3 reads CASSDGGRARQYF. CDR3 DNA sequence: TGTGCCAGCAGTGATGGCGGGAGGGCCCGGCAGTACTTC.

This clone was seen a handful of times. This chain uses TRBV7-2 with TRBJ1-1; D is ambiguous. Germline CDR1 reads SGHTA; CDR2 reads FQGNSA. The ends were cut back, 3 bases at V and 0 bases at J, with 5 bases in the middle. The length of the CDR3 is 13 residues. CDR3 region: CASSFSLNTEAFF. The CDR3 DNA reads TGTGCCAGCAGCTTCTCGTTGAACACTGAAGCTTTCTTT.

This chain's CDR3 is CASRIGGGSGEQYF. CDR3 nucleotide sequence: TGTGCCAGCAGAATCGGGGGCGGGAGTGGGGAGCAGTACTTC. The rearrangement joins TRBV6-1 to TRBJ2-7, with D maybe TRBD2 (7 bases). CDR1 and CDR2 from the germline V gene are MNHNS and SASEGT. Trimming pared 6 bases from V and 7 bases from J, leaving 19 bases between. The CDR3 runs 14 residues.

This chain joins TRBV6-1 and TRBJ1-5; D remains unclear. This CDR3 has 15 residues. Germline V gives CDR1 MNHNS, CDR2 SASEGT. Trimming took off 3 bases at V and 4 bases at J, with 13 bases between the two ends. The CDR3 reads CASSEGIIGNQPQHF. The CDR3 DNA reads as TGTGCCAGCAGTGAGGGGATAATAGGGAATCAGCCCCAGCATTTT.

This chain uses TRBV29-1 with TRBJ2-3, with D uncertain. V shed 0 bases and J shed 2 bases, with 9 bases lying between them. Germline CDR1 is SQVTM and CDR2 is ANQGSEA. CDR3 size: 14 residues. The CDR3 here is CSVEDMGFTDTQYF. The CDR3 DNA reads TGCAGCGTTGAAGATATGGGGTTCACAGATACGCAGTATTTT.

The chain combines TRBV5-5 with TRBJ2-3; D may be TRBD1 or TRBD2 (5 bases each). The CDR3 covers 15 residues. Germline CDR1 is SGHKS and CDR2 is YYEKEE (reference sequence). V lost 0 bases and J 4 bases, leaving 12 bases between the germline ends. CDR3 coding DNA: TGTGCCAGCAGCTTGGGCCAGGGAGCGGCAGATACGCAGTATTTT. Its translation: CASSLGQGAADTQYF.

The chain employs TRBV30 and TRBJ1-1; 9 bases align to TRBD1. Trimming removed 3 bases from V and 5 bases from J; junction bases left unmatched: 10. Germline-derived CDR1 and CDR2 are GTSNPN and SVGIG (reference sequence). CDR3 length: 15 residues. CDR3 amino acids: CAWRDRGRSRTEAFF. Written as DNA, the CDR3 is TGTGCCTGGAGGGACAGGGGAAGGAGTAGAACTGAAGCTTTCTTT.

This chain links TRBV10-1 with TRBJ1-4; 11 bases line up with TRBD1. Trimming cost V 3 bases and J 7 bases; bases outside gene matches: 10. The CDR3 totals 17 residues. The V gene's germline CDR1 is WNHNN and CDR2 SYGVQD (reference sequence). The DNA of the CDR3 is TGCGCCAGCAGTGATAGGACAGGGGGCGCGATTAGTGAAAAACTGTTTTTT. Residues: CASSDRTGGAISEKLFF.